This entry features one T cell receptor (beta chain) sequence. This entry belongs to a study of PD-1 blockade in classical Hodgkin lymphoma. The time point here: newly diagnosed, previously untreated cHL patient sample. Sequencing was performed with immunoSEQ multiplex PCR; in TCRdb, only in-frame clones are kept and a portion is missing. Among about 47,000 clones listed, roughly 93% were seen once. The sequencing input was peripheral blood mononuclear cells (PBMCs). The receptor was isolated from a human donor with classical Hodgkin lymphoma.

The CDR3 reads CASSPFQWGSYNEQFF. CDR3 bases: TGTGCCAGCAGCCCTTTTCAGTGGGGCTCCTACAATGAGCAGTTCTTC. The chain uses TRBV11-3 and TRBJ2-1; no firm D call. Germline CDR1 and CDR2: SGHNT and YENEEA. Trimming pared 5 bases from V and 0 bases from J, leaving 14 bases between. The CDR3 sequence is 16 residues long.